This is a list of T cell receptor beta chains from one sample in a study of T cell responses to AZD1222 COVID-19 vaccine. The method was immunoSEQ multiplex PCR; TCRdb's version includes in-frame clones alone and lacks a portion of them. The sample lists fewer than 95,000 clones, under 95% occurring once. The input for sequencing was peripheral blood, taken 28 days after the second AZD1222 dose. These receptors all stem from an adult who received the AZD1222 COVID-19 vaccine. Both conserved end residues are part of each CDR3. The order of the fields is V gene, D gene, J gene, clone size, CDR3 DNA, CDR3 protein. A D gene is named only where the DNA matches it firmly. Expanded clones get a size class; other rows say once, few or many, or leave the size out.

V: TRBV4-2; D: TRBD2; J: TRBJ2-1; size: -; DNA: TGTGCCAGCAGCCATCGGAGGCTAGCGGGAGGTGAGCAGTTCTTC; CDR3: CASSHRRLAGGEQFF
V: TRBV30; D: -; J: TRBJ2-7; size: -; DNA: TGTGCCTGGAGTTACCAGGTCGGCTACGAGCAGTACTTC; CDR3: CAWSYQVGYEQYF
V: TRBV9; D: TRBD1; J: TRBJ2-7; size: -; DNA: TGTGCCAGCAGCGCACTAGGGACAGGGGGCTCCTACGAGCAGTACTTC; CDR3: CASSALGTGGSYEQYF
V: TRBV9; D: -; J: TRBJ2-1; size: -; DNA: TGTGCCAGCGGGCCTCGGGAGAAGTCCTACAATGAGCAGTTCTTC; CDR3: CASGPREKSYNEQFF
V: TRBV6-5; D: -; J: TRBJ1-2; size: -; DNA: TGTGCCAGCAGCCGACAACCTGGGAGGGACGGGGGCTACACCTTC; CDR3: CASSRQPGRDGGYTF
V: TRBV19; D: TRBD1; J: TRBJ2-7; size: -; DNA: TGTGCCAGTACCTCTGGGACAGGTTCCTACGAGCAGTACTTC; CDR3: CASTSGTGSYEQYF
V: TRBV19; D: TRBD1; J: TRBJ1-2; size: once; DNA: TGTGCCAGTAGTACGGACAGGGCTGGGTATGGCTACACCTTC; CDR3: CASSTDRAGYGYTF
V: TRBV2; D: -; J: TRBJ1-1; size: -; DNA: TGTGCCAGCAGACCGGAGAGGAACACTGAAGCTTTCTTT; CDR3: CASRPERNTEAFF
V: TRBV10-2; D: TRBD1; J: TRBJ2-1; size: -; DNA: TGCGCCAGCGAAGGACAGGCGACCAATGAGCAGTTCTTC; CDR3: CASEGQATNEQFF
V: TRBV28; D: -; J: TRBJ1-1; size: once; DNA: TGTGCCAGCACCGCATTCACTGAAGCTTTCTTT; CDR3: CASTAFTEAFF
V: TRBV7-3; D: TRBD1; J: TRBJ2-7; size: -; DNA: TGTGCCAGCAGCTTACAGAGGACAGGGGGCCACGAGCAGTACTTC; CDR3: CASSLQRTGGHEQYF
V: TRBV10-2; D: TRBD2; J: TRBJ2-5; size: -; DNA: TGCGCCAGCAGGGGGCTAGCGGCCCAAGAGACCCAGTACTTC; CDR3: CASRGLAAQETQYF
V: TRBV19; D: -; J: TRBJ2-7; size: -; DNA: TGTGCCAGTAGGGGCCCCGAGGTGTCCTACGAGCAGTACTTC; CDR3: CASRGPEVSYEQYF
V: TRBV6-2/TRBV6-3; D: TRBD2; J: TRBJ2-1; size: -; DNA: TGTGCCAGCAGACCTAGCGGGACCGAAAAACAGTTCTTC; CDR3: CASRPSGTEKQFF
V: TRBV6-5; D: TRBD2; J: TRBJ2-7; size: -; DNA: TGTGCCAGCAGTTACGAGGGTAGCGGGCTCTCCTACGAGCAGTACTTC; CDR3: CASSYEGSGLSYEQYF
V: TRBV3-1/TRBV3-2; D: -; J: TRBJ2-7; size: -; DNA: TGTGCCAGCAGCCAATTCGCCAACGAGCAGTACTTC; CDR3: CASSQFANEQYF
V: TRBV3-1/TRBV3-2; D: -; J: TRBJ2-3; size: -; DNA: TGTGCCAGCAGCCATCAAGGACTCACAGATACGCAGTATTTT; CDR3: CASSHQGLTDTQYF
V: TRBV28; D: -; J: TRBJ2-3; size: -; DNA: TGTGCCAGCATCGAAGGACTGAGCACAGATACGCAGTATTTT; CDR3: CASIEGLSTDTQYF
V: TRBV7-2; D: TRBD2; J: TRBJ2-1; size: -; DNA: TGTGCCAGCAGCCGGGGACTAGCGGGAGCGGGGGAGCAGTTCTTC; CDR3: CASSRGLAGAGEQFF
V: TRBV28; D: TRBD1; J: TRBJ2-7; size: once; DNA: TGTGCCAGCAGTGACTCCGGACAGGGGGACCACGAGCAGTACTTC; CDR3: CASSDSGQGDHEQYF
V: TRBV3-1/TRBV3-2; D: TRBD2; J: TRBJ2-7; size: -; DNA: TGTGCCAGCAGGTCTTCTAGCGGGTACGAGCAGTACTTC; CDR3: CASRSSSGYEQYF
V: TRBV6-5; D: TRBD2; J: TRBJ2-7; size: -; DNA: TGTGCCAGCAGTTTAGCGGGAGGAGAGTACGAGCAGTACTTC; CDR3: CASSLAGGEYEQYF
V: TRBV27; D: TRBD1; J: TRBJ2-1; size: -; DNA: TGTGCCAGCACCCGACAGGGGACCGCCTACAATGAGCAGTTCTTC; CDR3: CASTRQGTAYNEQFF
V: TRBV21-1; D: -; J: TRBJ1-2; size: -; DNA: TGTGCCAGCAGCTTTCGATACACCTTC; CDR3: CASSFRYTF
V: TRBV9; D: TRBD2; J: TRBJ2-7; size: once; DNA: TGTGCCAGCAGCGTACTAACTAGCGGGATAAACGAGCAGTACTTC; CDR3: CASSVLTSGINEQYF
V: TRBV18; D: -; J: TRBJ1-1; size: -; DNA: TGTGCCAGCTCACCACCGGGGCTGGGGGGCACTGAAGCTTTCTTT; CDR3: CASSPPGLGGTEAFF
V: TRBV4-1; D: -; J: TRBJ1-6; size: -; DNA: TGCGCCAGCAGCCAAGTGGAGGGATCACCCCTCCACTTT; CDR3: CASSQVEGSPLHF
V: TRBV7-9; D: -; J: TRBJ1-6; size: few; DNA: TGTGCCAGCAGCTCCGACAGTCATAGTTCACCCCTCCACTTT; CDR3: CASSSDSHSSPLHF
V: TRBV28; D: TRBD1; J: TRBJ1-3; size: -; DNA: TGTGCCAGCGCCCGGGACAGGGTAGCTGGAAACACTATATATTTT; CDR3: CASARDRVAGNTIYF
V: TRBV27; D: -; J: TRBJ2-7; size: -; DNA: TGTGCCAGCAGTTCTCGGATGGACCGGAACTACGAGCAGTACTTC; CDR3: CASSSRMDRNYEQYF
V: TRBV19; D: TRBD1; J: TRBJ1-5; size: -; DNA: TGTGCCAGTAGACAGGGGGGCTTCAATCAGCCCCAGCATTTT; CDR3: CASRQGGFNQPQHF
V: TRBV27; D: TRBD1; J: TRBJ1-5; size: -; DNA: TGTGCCAGCAGTTCACGACAGGGAGGACAGCCCCAGCATTTT; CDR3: CASSSRQGGQPQHF
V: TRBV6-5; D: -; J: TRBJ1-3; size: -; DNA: TGTGCCAGCAGCCAACAGGGAGCAGGAAACACCATATATTTT; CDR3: CASSQQGAGNTIYF
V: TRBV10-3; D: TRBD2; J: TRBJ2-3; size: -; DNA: TGTGCCACCATAGCGGGAATAGGAGATACGCAGTATTTT; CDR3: CATIAGIGDTQYF
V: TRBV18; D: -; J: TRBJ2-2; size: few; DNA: TGTGCCAGCTCACCCCTCAAACAACTAGATTGGTTCACCGGGGAGCTGTTTTTT; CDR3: CASSPLKQLDWFTGELFF
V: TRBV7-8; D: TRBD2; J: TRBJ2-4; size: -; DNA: TGTGCCAGCAGCTTAGCAAGCGGGAGTGGGGCCAAAAACATTCAGTACTTC; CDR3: CASSLASGSGAKNIQYF
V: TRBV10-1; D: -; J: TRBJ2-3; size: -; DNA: TGCGCCAGCAGTGAGTCCCGGGGGCGGACAGATACGCAGTATTTT; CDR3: CASSESRGRTDTQYF
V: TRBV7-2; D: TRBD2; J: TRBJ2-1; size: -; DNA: TGTGCCAGCAGCCCTGTCCTAGCGGGAGCCTACAATGAGCAGTTCTTC; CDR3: CASSPVLAGAYNEQFF
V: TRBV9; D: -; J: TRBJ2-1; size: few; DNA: TGTGCCAGCAGCGAGGAGGGGGCGCCGGGTGAGCAGTTCTTC; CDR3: CASSEEGAPGEQFF
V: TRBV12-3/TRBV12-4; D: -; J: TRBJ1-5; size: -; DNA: TGTGCCAGCAGTTTTATGGGGAAACAGCCCCAGCATTTT; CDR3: CASSFMGKQPQHF
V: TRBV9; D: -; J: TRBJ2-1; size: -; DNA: TGTGCCAGCAGCGCCTCCGGGACACCTTACAATGAGCAGTTCTTC; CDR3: CASSASGTPYNEQFF
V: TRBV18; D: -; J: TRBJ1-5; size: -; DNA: TGTGCCAGCTCACCAGGGGCAGGGATCAATCAGCCCCAGCATTTT; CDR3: CASSPGAGINQPQHF
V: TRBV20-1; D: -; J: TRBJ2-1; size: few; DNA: TGCAGTGCTAGTGGGGGGACTGTCTACAATGAGCAGTTCTTC; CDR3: CSASGGTVYNEQFF
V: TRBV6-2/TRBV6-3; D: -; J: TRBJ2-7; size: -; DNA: TGTGCCAGCAGCCCACTCTTGAGACAGAGCTCCTACGAGCAGTACTTC; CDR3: CASSPLLRQSSYEQYF
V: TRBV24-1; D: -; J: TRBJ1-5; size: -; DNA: TGTGCCACCAGTGGGCCTGAAACGAGTCAGCCCCAGCATTTT; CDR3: CATSGPETSQPQHF
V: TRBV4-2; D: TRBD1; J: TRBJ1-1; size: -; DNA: TGTGCCAGCAGCCTCTCCAGGGGGACTGAAGCTTTCTTT; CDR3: CASSLSRGTEAFF
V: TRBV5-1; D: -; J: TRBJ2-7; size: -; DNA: TGCGCCAGCAGCGGGAGTTCCTACGAGCAGTACTTC; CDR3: CASSGSSYEQYF
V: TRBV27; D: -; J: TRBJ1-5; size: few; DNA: TGTGCCAGCAGTCCGGAGCGAAACCAGCCCCAGCATTTT; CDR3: CASSPERNQPQHF
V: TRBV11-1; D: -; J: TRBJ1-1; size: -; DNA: TGTGCCAGCAGCCACGGACCGATGAACACTGAAGCTTTCTTT; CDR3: CASSHGPMNTEAFF
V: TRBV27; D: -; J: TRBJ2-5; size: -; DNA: TGTGCCAGCAGGGGCTGGACCGGGGAGACCCAGTACTTC; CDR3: CASRGWTGETQYF
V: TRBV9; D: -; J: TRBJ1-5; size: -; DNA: TGTGCCAGCAGCCCCCGGGGTTCGGTAGGGGGGGCCTCTGAGATCATGGCCCAGCATTTT; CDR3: CASSPRGSVGGASEIMAQHF
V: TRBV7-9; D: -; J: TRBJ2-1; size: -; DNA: TGTGCCAGCAGCTCTTCTGCTACGGGCAATGAGCAGTTCTTC; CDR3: CASSSSATGNEQFF
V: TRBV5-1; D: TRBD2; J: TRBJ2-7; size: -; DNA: TGCGCCAGCAGCCCCGGACTAGCGAACCCCTACGAGCAGTACTTC; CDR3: CASSPGLANPYEQYF